This is a list of T cell receptor beta chains from one sample in a study of cytomegalovirus exposure and HLA in healthy donors. Here immunoSEQ multiplex PCR was the method, and the copy in TCRdb shows in-frame clones only, minus some. This sample carries 110,000 or so clones, 60% to 80% of them seen once, and the ten largest clones take about 8.3%. Sequences were obtained from PBMCs. These receptors all come from a man younger than 30 in good health and CMV-seropositive. Both conserved end residues are part of each CDR3. The D gene is left open where the match is weak. A clone size is listed for some rows: how often the clone was seen (once, few, many), or a class if it is expanded.

>TRBV5-1|15|-|TRBD1|TRBJ1-4
TGCGCCAGCAGCACCCGGACAGGCCTTAATGAAAAACTGTTTTTT
CASSTRTGLNEKLFF
>TRBV11-2|14|-|-|TRBJ2-7
TGTGCCAGCAGTCCCGGGACACAGTCCTACGAGCAGTACTTC
CASSPGTQSYEQYF
>TRBV2|14|-|-|TRBJ2-1
TGTGCCAGCGGTTACGGGGGGCAATACAATGAGCAGTTCTTC
CASGYGGQYNEQFF
>TRBV19|16|-|TRBD1|TRBJ1-1
TGTGCCAGTAGCGATGGACAGGGGGCCAAGAACACTGAAGCTTTCTTT
CASSDGQGAKNTEAFF
>TRBV7-9|16|-|TRBD1|TRBJ2-2
TGTTCCAGCAGCTTTACCGGGACAGTAAACACCGGGGAGCTGTTTTTT
CSSSFTGTVNTGELFF
>TRBV4-1|17|-|-|TRBJ2-3
TGCGCCAGCAGCCAAGTCGGGAAGAAATCAGGGGGGGATACGCAGTATTTT
CASSQVGKKSGGDTQYF
>TRBV7-9|14|once|-|TRBJ2-5
TGTGCCAGCAGCTTGGCTCCAGGGGGGGAGACCCAGTACTTC
CASSLAPGGETQYF
>TRBV11-2|14|-|-|TRBJ2-6
TGTGCCAGCAAGACTAGCTCTGGGGCCAACGTCCTGACTTTC
CASKTSSGANVLTF
>TRBV6-5|14|-|TRBD2|TRBJ2-1
TGTGCCAGCAGTTATGGGGGAGGGTTCAATGAGCAGTTCTTC
CASSYGGGFNEQFF
>TRBV5-4|15|-|-|TRBJ2-3
TGTGCCAGCAGCTTGGGGGGGACTCGCGAGTATACGCAGTATTTT
CASSLGGTREYTQYF
>TRBV27|13|-|TRBD1|TRBJ1-2
TGTGCCAGCAGTCGACAGGGGGCAAATGGCTACACCTTC
CASSRQGANGYTF
>TRBV6-1|13|-|-|TRBJ2-7
TGTGCCAGCAGAACTGACAGCTCCTACGAGCAGTACTTC
CASRTDSSYEQYF
>TRBV7-6|16|-|-|TRBJ2-2
TGTGCCAGCAGCCCGATGACAAGGGGAATGACCGGGGAGCTGTTTTTT
CASSPMTRGMTGELFF
>TRBV5-6|18|-|-|TRBJ2-2
TGTGCCAGCAGCTTGGGCGGGCGGAATCCGGCGAACACCGGGGAGCTGTTTTTT
CASSLGGRNPANTGELFF
>TRBV7-2|14|-|-|TRBJ1-5
TGTGCCAGCAGCTTGAACAGGGTCAATCAGCCCCAGCATTTT
CASSLNRVNQPQHF
>TRBV13|12|-|-|TRBJ1-3
TGTGCCAGCAAGGGGGCTGGAAACACCATATATTTT
CASKGAGNTIYF
>TRBV6-6|12|-|-|TRBJ1-2
TGTGCCAGCAGCCCAGGAAGGGAGGACTACACCTTC
CASSPGREDYTF
>TRBV4-1|16|-|TRBD1|TRBJ1-1
TGCGCCAGCAGCCAAGGATGGGACAGGGGGAACACTGAAGCTTTCTTT
CASSQGWDRGNTEAFF
>TRBV27|14|-|-|TRBJ1-2
TGTGCCAGCAGTTTAAAGGGGGCTAACTATGGCTACACCTTC
CASSLKGANYGYTF
>TRBV7-2|15|-|TRBD2|TRBJ2-3
TGTGCCAGCAGCCCCCAAGCGGGGGGCACAGATACGCAGTATTTT
CASSPQAGGTDTQYF
>TRBV11-2|18|once|-|TRBJ1-6
TGTGCCAGCAGCTTAGGGTTTCGCGGGAGCTCCTATAATTCACCCCTCCACTTT
CASSLGFRGSSYNSPLHF
>TRBV5-4|12|-|-|TRBJ1-6
TGTGCCAGCAGCTTAGACCTAGGACCCCTCCACTTT
CASSLDLGPLHF
>TRBV19|15|-|-|TRBJ1-4
TGTGCCAGTAGTATCTCGTCACAGTCGAGTGAAAAACTGTTTTTT
CASSISSQSSEKLFF
>TRBV6-4|17|-|-|TRBJ2-1
TGTGCCAGCAGCCCTCGCGGGGTGGGTACCGCTTTCAATGAGCAGTTCTTC
CASSPRGVGTAFNEQFF
>TRBV28|14|-|-|TRBJ1-3
TGTGCCAGCAGTTTCAGGTCCTCTGGAAACACCATATATTTT
CASSFRSSGNTIYF
>TRBV5-1|15|-|-|TRBJ2-2
TGCGCCAGCAGCTTGCAACAGGGGAACACCGGGGAGCTGTTTTTT
CASSLQQGNTGELFF
>TRBV2|18|-|-|TRBJ2-3
TGTGCCAGCAGAGGTGGAGTAGCGGCATCTGCTAGCACAGATACGCAGTATTTT
CASRGGVAASASTDTQYF
>TRBV11-3|14|-|-|TRBJ1-6
TGTGCCAGCAGCTTAGAGGGCAACAATTCACCCCTCCACTTT
CASSLEGNNSPLHF
>TRBV6-1|14|-|-|TRBJ1-3
TGTGCCAGCAGTGAAGGGACAACTGGAAACACCATATATTTT
CASSEGTTGNTIYF
>TRBV5-1|15|-|TRBD1|TRBJ2-4
TGCGCCAGCAGCCCCCAGGACAGGGGTGGGCACATTCAGTACTTC
CASSPQDRGGHIQYF
>TRBV6-4|14|-|TRBD2|TRBJ2-3
TGTGCCAGCAGTGACGGCGGGGGGGCAGATACGCAGTATTTT
CASSDGGGADTQYF
>TRBV5-6|13|few|-|TRBJ2-5
TGTGCCAGCAGCTTGGAAGGGGTTGAGACCCAGTACTTC
CASSLEGVETQYF
>TRBV6-5|11|once|-|TRBJ1-2
TGTGCCAGCAGTCCCGGAGCGTCGTACACCTTC
CASSPGASYTF
>TRBV7-9|16|-|TRBD1|TRBJ1-2
TGTGCCAGCAGCTTACCGACGGACAGGCCCTTCGGGGGCTACACCTTC
CASSLPTDRPFGGYTF
>TRBV25-1|14|-|-|TRBJ2-5
TGTGCCAGCAGTGAATATGGAGGGTCCGAGACCCAGTACTTC
CASSEYGGSETQYF
>TRBV4-1|16|-|TRBD1|TRBJ1-2
TGCGCCAGCAGCCAACAAGGACAGGGACGTAACTATGGCTACACCTTC
CASSQQGQGRNYGYTF
>TRBV19|15|-|-|TRBJ2-1
TGTGCCAGTAGTATAAAGGGTAGCGCCTACAATGAGCAGTTCTTC
CASSIKGSAYNEQFF
>TRBV20-1|11|-|-|TRBJ1-3
TGCAGTGCCGAAGAGGGAAACACCATATATTTT
CSAEEGNTIYF
>TRBV2|15|-|TRBD2|TRBJ2-3
TGTGCCAGCAGTGGAAATAGCGGGGGAGGAGATACGCAGTATTTT
CASSGNSGGGDTQYF
>TRBV10-1|12|-|-|TRBJ2-3
TGCGCCAGCAGTGGACAGGTAGATACGCAGTATTTT
CASSGQVDTQYF
>TRBV2|14|-|TRBD1|TRBJ1-1
TGTGCCAGCAGTGCGAGACAGGGCAACACTGAAGCTTTCTTT
CASSARQGNTEAFF
>TRBV15|14|-|-|TRBJ2-1
TGTGCCACCAGCAGAGACGGGGACTACAATGAGCAGTTCTTC
CATSRDGDYNEQFF
>TRBV2|13|-|-|TRBJ1-2
TGTGCCAGCAGTGAAGTGGGGACTTATGGCTACACCTTC
CASSEVGTYGYTF
>TRBV6-1|13|once|TRBD2|TRBJ2-3
TGTGCCAGCGTCCGCGGGGGGGCCGACACGCAGTATTTT
CASVRGGADTQYF
>TRBV6-1|14|once|TRBD1|TRBJ2-2
TGTGCCAGCAGAGGACAGGGGGACACCGGGGAGCTGTTTTTT
CASRGQGDTGELFF
>TRBV10-2|13|-|-|TRBJ2-2
TGCGCCAGCATGGCCCGAACACCGGGGGAGCTGTTTTTT
CASMARTPGELFF
>TRBV30|15|-|-|TRBJ2-5
TGTGCCTGGAGCCCTGGAACAGGTTTCAGGGAGACCCAGTACTTC
CAWSPGTGFRETQYF
>TRBV6-5|14|-|-|TRBJ1-5
TGTGCCAGCGCCTCGGGGGGAGGGAATCAGCCCCAGCATTTT
CASASGGGNQPQHF
>TRBV28|14|few|-|TRBJ2-7
TGTGCCAGCCATGCAGGGTACCCACCGTACGAGCAGTACTTC
CASHAGYPPYEQYF
>TRBV6-1|12|few|-|TRBJ1-6
TGTGCCAGCAGAAGACAGTTTTCACCCCTCCACTTT
CASRRQFSPLHF
>TRBV27|15|-|TRBD1|TRBJ1-2
TGTGCCAGCAGTGAACAGGGGAGATCAAGGTATGGCTACACCTTC
CASSEQGRSRYGYTF
>TRBV4-2|16|-|TRBD2|TRBJ2-3
TGTGCCAGCAGCCAAGAGGGCGGCGGGGGGGCAGATACGCAGTATTTT
CASSQEGGGGADTQYF
>TRBV18|16|-|TRBD2|TRBJ2-7
TGTGCCAGCTCACCACTCAGCGGGACCGTAGCCTACGAGCAGTACTTC
CASSPLSGTVAYEQYF
>TRBV19|15|-|TRBD1|TRBJ2-1
TGTGCCAGTAGTATGGGGACAGGGGTTTACAATGAGCAGTTCTTC
CASSMGTGVYNEQFF
>TRBV10-2|12|-|TRBD2|TRBJ2-7
TGCGCCAGCAGAGTACTAGCGGGGGAGCAGTACTTC
CASRVLAGEQYF
>TRBV18|16|-|-|TRBJ1-4
TGTGCCAGCTCACCACCGGGGAGCGCAACTAATGAAAAACTGTTTTTT
CASSPPGSATNEKLFF
>TRBV6-5|14|few|TRBD2|TRBJ2-3
TGTGCCAGCAGTTATGGACTAGGCTTAGATACGCAGTATTTT
CASSYGLGLDTQYF
>TRBV27|16|-|-|TRBJ2-2
TGTGCCAGCAGTGTACGACTGATTGGGAACACCGGGGAGCTGTTTTTT
CASSVRLIGNTGELFF
>TRBV6-6|15|-|-|TRBJ1-1
TGTGCCAGCAGTCGACCGGGACAATCGCTGGGCGAAGCTTTCTTT
CASSRPGQSLGEAFF
>TRBV4-2|14|-|-|TRBJ2-5
TGTGCCAGCAGCCAAGACCAAGGGGGAGAGACCCAGTACTTC
CASSQDQGGETQYF